Listed below are T cell receptor beta chains from one sample, sequenced in a study of control samples from healthy donors and cancer patients. TCRdb's table, derived via immunoSEQ multiplex PCR, lists solely in-frame clones and lacks some. Of approximately 88,000 clones detected, approximately 89% appear once; the ten largest clones hold 0.92%. Sequenced material: blood. The receptors originated from a woman aged 30 to 39 in good health. The CDR3 runs from the conserved cysteine through the conserved F or W. The order of the fields is D gene, J gene, V gene, clone size, CDR3 DNA, CDR3 protein. D genes are given only for firm matches. Expanded clones are given a class, and other clones once, few, many or no size at all.

d_gene: .
j_gene: TRBJ1-2
v_gene: TRBV21-1
abundance: once
CDR3nt: TGTGCCAGCACCTCGGGGGTGGACAGGGACCTTAGGGGCTACACCTTC
CDR3aa: CASTSGVDRDLRGYTF

d_gene: .
j_gene: TRBJ1-2
v_gene: TRBV10-1
abundance: .
CDR3nt: TGCGCCAGCAGTGAGGGGACGGCTAACTATGGCTACACCTTC
CDR3aa: CASSEGTANYGYTF

d_gene: .
j_gene: TRBJ2-7
v_gene: TRBV10-3
abundance: .
CDR3nt: TGTGCCATCAGTGATCAGGGCGAGCAGTACTTC
CDR3aa: CAISDQGEQYF

d_gene: TRBD1
j_gene: TRBJ1-4
v_gene: TRBV7-9
abundance: .
CDR3nt: TGTGCCAGCAGCTCTAGCGCAACCGGGACAGGAATCGAAAAACTGTTTTTT
CDR3aa: CASSSSATGTGIEKLFF

d_gene: .
j_gene: TRBJ2-1
v_gene: TRBV24-1
abundance: few
CDR3nt: TGTGCCACCAGTGACAATTACCGGAATGAGCAGTTCTTC
CDR3aa: CATSDNYRNEQFF

d_gene: .
j_gene: TRBJ1-3
v_gene: TRBV9
abundance: .
CDR3nt: TGTGCCAGCAGGCAGGGGTTTGTTGGAAACACCATATATTTT
CDR3aa: CASRQGFVGNTIYF

d_gene: .
j_gene: TRBJ2-5
v_gene: TRBV19
abundance: .
CDR3nt: TGTGCCAGTCGACCTGGGGGGGCCCAAGAGACCCAGTACTTC
CDR3aa: CASRPGGAQETQYF

d_gene: TRBD1
j_gene: TRBJ1-6
v_gene: TRBV4-1
abundance: .
CDR3nt: TGCGCCAGCAGCCCAAGTAGGGACAGGGGAAATTCACCCCTCCACTTT
CDR3aa: CASSPSRDRGNSPLHF

d_gene: .
j_gene: TRBJ2-1
v_gene: TRBV2
abundance: .
CDR3nt: TGTGCCAGCAGTGTTGACGGGGGATCCTACAATGAGCAGTTCTTC
CDR3aa: CASSVDGGSYNEQFF

d_gene: TRBD2
j_gene: TRBJ2-5
v_gene: TRBV7-9
abundance: .
CDR3nt: TGTGCCAGCAGCTTAGGGGCGGGAGGCTCCGAGACCCAGTACTTC
CDR3aa: CASSLGAGGSETQYF

d_gene: .
j_gene: TRBJ1-5
v_gene: TRBV30
abundance: once
CDR3nt: TGTGCCTGGAGTGAATTCTTGCGGGGGACCCAGCATTTT
CDR3aa: CAWSEFLRGTQHF

d_gene: .
j_gene: TRBJ1-6
v_gene: TRBV6-5
abundance: .
CDR3nt: TGTGCCAGTACAGGGTTCCCCTATAATTCACCCCTCCACTTT
CDR3aa: CASTGFPYNSPLHF

d_gene: TRBD1
j_gene: TRBJ1-1
v_gene: TRBV2
abundance: .
CDR3nt: TGTGCCAGCAGTTCCAGAACAGGGGGAACCGCTGAAGCTTTCTTT
CDR3aa: CASSSRTGGTAEAFF